These T cell receptor beta chains were read from a single sample in a study of human T cells and chemical hapten exposure. TCRdb analysed the RACE reads with MiXCR anew, one entry per CDR3 protein. This table has a few hundred thousand distinct CDR3 sequences, 4.5% to 7% appearing once. The sample in question was whole blood, obtained in connection with sensitization to the hapten diphenylcyclopropenone (DPC). These receptors originate from a woman between 18 and 30 years old with alopecia areata. Some clones in this sample may be carry-over from other donors' samples. Each CDR3 is given without its conserved first and last residue.

TRBV5-1	TRBJ2-3	14	ASSPLAGSAADTQY
TRBV27	TRBJ1-1	12	ASSLSISRVGAF
TRBV6-1	TRBJ1-1	14	ASSGVVTGSNTEAF
TRBV5-4	TRBJ2-1	14	ASSPGTSGEGNEQF
TRBV7-2	TRBJ2-3	15	ASSLALAGGYSDTQY
TRBV7-2	TRBJ1-5	13	ASSSYPQGNQPQH
TRBV6-5	TRBJ1-6	12	ASSYGGDNSPLH
TRBV4-2	TRBJ2-1	16	ASSPAGREGFSYNEQF
TRBV12-5	TRBJ2-1	12	ASALGTGYHEQF
TRBV29-1	TRBJ2-1	13	SAPGGAGGNNEQF
TRBV29-1	TRBJ2-5	13	SVDQGDWNQETQY
TRBV2	TRBJ1-2	12	ASSERTRNYGYT
TRBV6-5	TRBJ1-2	12	ASSYSYSNYGYT
TRBV3-1	TRBJ2-1	15	ASSQDLGSGGANEQF
TRBV18	TRBJ1-4	11	ASSPSREEKLF
TRBV3-1	TRBJ1-6	14	ASSQGSGSYNSPLH
TRBV18	TRBJ1-4	12	ASSPSQGAEKLF
TRBV6-5	TRBJ2-4	12	ASSRREAKNIQY
TRBV2	TRBJ1-3	14	ASRGTGMISGNTIY
TRBV10-3	TRBJ1-6	10	AIRQGDSPLH
TRBV6-6	TRBJ2-1	12	ASSYRDRANEQF
TRBV25-1	TRBJ2-3	14	ASSESGATSTDTQY
TRBV6-5	TRBJ2-6	14	ASSYSRVTGANVLT
TRBV10-3	TRBJ2-7	13	AISSTGARGDEQY
TRBV18	TRBJ2-2	13	ASSLTGANTGELF
TRBV4-3	TRBJ1-3	15	ASSQDDRERAGNTIY
TRBV4-3	TRBJ2-3	13	ASSQRQGITDTQY
TRBV6-2/TRBV6-3	TRBJ1-1	13	ASRPSGTGWTEAF
TRBV12-5	TRBJ2-1	9	ASGLANEQF
TRBV6-2/TRBV6-3	TRBJ2-1	10	ASTTPGTEMF
TRBV4-1	TRBJ2-7	13	ASSRETGTDYEQY
TRBV4-3	TRBJ1-2	13	ASSLRTGARDGYT
TRBV19	TRBJ2-1	13	ASSQVGTSYNEQF
TRBV4-3	TRBJ2-3	13	ASSPAGGRPDTQY
TRBV6-5	TRBJ1-6	11	ASNSQEDSPLH
TRBV19	TRBJ2-1	11	ASNRGGNYEQF